Listed below are T cell receptor beta chains from one sample, sequenced in a study of blood T cells in healthy people across ages. One entry per CDR3 protein results from TCRdb running MiXCR on the 5' RACE reads. Of hundreds of thousands of distinct CDR3 sequences listed, roughly 50% are singletons. The sequenced sample was blood. These TCRs come from a young man in good health. The CDR3 runs from the conserved cysteine through the conserved F or W. Fields, in order: V gene, clone size, J gene, D gene, CDR3 DNA, CDR3 protein. D genes are given only for firm matches. Clone sizes are given selectively: once, few, many, or a class where the clone is expanded.

v_gene: TRBV20-1; abundance: .; j_gene: TRBJ2-7; d_gene: TRBD1; CDR3nt: TGCAGTGCTTCCGACAGGGGGCCCAGGAGCTCCTACGAGCAGTACTTC; CDR3aa: CSASDRGPRSSYEQYF
v_gene: TRBV6-2/TRBV6-3; abundance: few; j_gene: TRBJ2-7; d_gene: .; CDR3nt: TGTGCCAGCAGTTACTACGGGGGGCCGATCTACGAGCAGTACTTC; CDR3aa: CASSYYGGPIYEQYF
v_gene: TRBV7-3; abundance: .; j_gene: TRBJ2-3; d_gene: .; CDR3nt: TGTGCCAGCAGCTGGAGCGGAACTAGCACAGATACGCAGTATTTT; CDR3aa: CASSWSGTSTDTQYF
v_gene: TRBV29-1; abundance: .; j_gene: TRBJ1-2; d_gene: .; CDR3nt: TGCAGCGTTGAGGCCGGGTTAGGGTCGAAAGGCTACACCTTC; CDR3aa: CSVEAGLGSKGYTF
v_gene: TRBV3-1; abundance: .; j_gene: TRBJ2-5; d_gene: .; CDR3nt: TGTGCCAGCAGCCAAGTCGGGGGAACCTCTCTAGAGACCCAGTACTTC; CDR3aa: CASSQVGGTSLETQYF
v_gene: TRBV6-2/TRBV6-3; abundance: .; j_gene: TRBJ2-7; d_gene: TRBD1; CDR3nt: TGTGCCAGCAGTTACTCGAGGGACAGGGGCTACGAGCAGTACTTC; CDR3aa: CASSYSRDRGYEQYF
v_gene: TRBV6-4; abundance: .; j_gene: TRBJ2-7; d_gene: TRBD2; CDR3nt: TGTACCAGCAGTAGGGACTATTTAAACGAGCAGTACTTC; CDR3aa: CTSSRDYLNEQYF
v_gene: TRBV29-1; abundance: few; j_gene: TRBJ2-3; d_gene: .; CDR3nt: TGCAGCGTTGTTCGATCTGGGGGGTCAACAGATACGCAGTATTTT; CDR3aa: CSVVRSGGSTDTQYF
v_gene: TRBV28; abundance: few; j_gene: TRBJ1-1; d_gene: .; CDR3nt: TGTGCCAGCAGGTCACCGGGGCTGATGAACACTGAAGCTTTCTTT; CDR3aa: CASRSPGLMNTEAFF
v_gene: TRBV11-3; abundance: .; j_gene: TRBJ2-7; d_gene: TRBD1; CDR3nt: TGTGCCAGCAGCTGGACGGGACAGGGGGAAAACGAGCAGTACTTC; CDR3aa: CASSWTGQGENEQYF
v_gene: TRBV5-1; abundance: .; j_gene: TRBJ2-2; d_gene: TRBD1; CDR3nt: TGCGCCGGATCGACAGGGGGCGCGACCGGGGAGCTGTTTTTT; CDR3aa: CAGSTGGATGELFF
v_gene: TRBV6-5; abundance: .; j_gene: TRBJ2-3; d_gene: .; CDR3nt: TGTGCCAGCAGTTACTCGGGACTGCCCTCCCCAGATACGCAGTATTTT; CDR3aa: CASSYSGLPSPDTQYF
v_gene: TRBV20-1; abundance: few; j_gene: TRBJ1-2; d_gene: .; CDR3nt: TGCAGTGCTAGTGACAGGGGCTACACCTTC; CDR3aa: CSASDRGYTF
v_gene: TRBV4-1; abundance: .; j_gene: TRBJ1-5; d_gene: .; CDR3nt: TGCGCCAGCAGCCAAGATGAACAGGTTAGCAATCAGCCCCAGCATTTT; CDR3aa: CASSQDEQVSNQPQHF
v_gene: TRBV3-1; abundance: .; j_gene: TRBJ2-5; d_gene: .; CDR3nt: TGTGCCAGCAGCCAAGTAGCGGCGGAGACCCAGTACTTC; CDR3aa: CASSQVAAETQYF
v_gene: TRBV4-2; abundance: few; j_gene: TRBJ1-2; d_gene: TRBD1; CDR3nt: TGTGCCAGCAGCCAAGAAGGGACAGGGGGCCGAGGCTACACCTTC; CDR3aa: CASSQEGTGGRGYTF
v_gene: TRBV27; abundance: .; j_gene: TRBJ1-2; d_gene: TRBD1; CDR3nt: TGTGCCAGCAGTTTAATACAGGGGTCTGGTGGCTACACCTTC; CDR3aa: CASSLIQGSGGYTF
v_gene: TRBV18; abundance: .; j_gene: TRBJ1-2; d_gene: .; CDR3nt: TGTGCCAGCTCACCTAACAGCGGTAACTATGGCTACACCTTC; CDR3aa: CASSPNSGNYGYTF
v_gene: TRBV7-9; abundance: few; j_gene: TRBJ2-7; d_gene: TRBD1; CDR3nt: TGTGCCAGCAGTCAAGCCGGGACAGGGACCGAGCAGTACTTC; CDR3aa: CASSQAGTGTEQYF
v_gene: TRBV6-2/TRBV6-3; abundance: .; j_gene: TRBJ1-2; d_gene: .; CDR3nt: TGTGCCAGCAGCCACTCCTATGGCTACACCTTC; CDR3aa: CASSHSYGYTF
v_gene: TRBV11-2; abundance: .; j_gene: TRBJ2-3; d_gene: TRBD1; CDR3nt: TGTGCCAGCAGCTTTCCGGGACAGGGCCCAACTACGCAGTATTTT; CDR3aa: CASSFPGQGPTTQYF
v_gene: TRBV12-3/TRBV12-4; abundance: few; j_gene: TRBJ1-2; d_gene: .; CDR3nt: TGTGCCAGCAGTCTCACTCACAGGGCCAACTATGGCTACACCTTC; CDR3aa: CASSLTHRANYGYTF
v_gene: TRBV7-9; abundance: .; j_gene: TRBJ1-5; d_gene: .; CDR3nt: TGTGCCAGCAGCTTAGGGGCCCGGGTTCGCTGCAATCAGCCCCAGCATTTT; CDR3aa: CASSLGARVRCNQPQHF
v_gene: TRBV7-9; abundance: .; j_gene: TRBJ2-4; d_gene: .; CDR3nt: TGTGCCAGCAGCTTAGCGAACAGTATGGTGTCCATTCAGTACTTC; CDR3aa: CASSLANSMVSIQYF
v_gene: TRBV6-2/TRBV6-3; abundance: once; j_gene: TRBJ1-1; d_gene: .; CDR3nt: TGTGCCAGCAGCCCAGGACCCTCGGCTTTCTTT; CDR3aa: CASSPGPSAFF
v_gene: TRBV11-3; abundance: few; j_gene: TRBJ2-1; d_gene: TRBD2; CDR3nt: TGTGCCAGCAGCCGATCTAGCGGGGGGGGCGCTGAGCAGTTCTTC; CDR3aa: CASSRSSGGGAEQFF
v_gene: TRBV7-2; abundance: .; j_gene: TRBJ2-5; d_gene: TRBD1; CDR3nt: TGTGCCAGCAGCTCCCCCGGGACAGGGAACCAAGAGACCCAGTACTTC; CDR3aa: CASSSPGTGNQETQYF
v_gene: TRBV3-1; abundance: .; j_gene: TRBJ2-1; d_gene: .; CDR3nt: TGTGCCAGCAGCCCCCCGGACTATACCTACAATGAGCAGTTCTTC; CDR3aa: CASSPPDYTYNEQFF
v_gene: TRBV6-5; abundance: .; j_gene: TRBJ2-5; d_gene: .; CDR3nt: TGTGCCAGCAGTTACTCGGGCAAAGAAGAGACCCAGTACTTC; CDR3aa: CASSYSGKEETQYF
v_gene: TRBV11-1; abundance: few; j_gene: TRBJ2-5; d_gene: TRBD2; CDR3nt: TGTGCCAGCAGCTTAGCGCGGACTAGCGGGGGGGAAAAGACCCAGTACTTC; CDR3aa: CASSLARTSGGEKTQYF
v_gene: TRBV12-3/TRBV12-4; abundance: .; j_gene: TRBJ1-5; d_gene: .; CDR3nt: TGTGCCAGCAGTCTTCCGGGGGCTATTGGGCACCCCCAGCATTTT; CDR3aa: CASSLPGAIGHPQHF
v_gene: TRBV7-6; abundance: .; j_gene: TRBJ2-7; d_gene: TRBD2; CDR3nt: TGTGCCAGCAGCACCCGCTCCGGGACTAGCGGGGGCGCCTACGAGCAGTACTTC; CDR3aa: CASSTRSGTSGGAYEQYF
v_gene: TRBV6-6; abundance: few; j_gene: TRBJ2-3; d_gene: .; CDR3nt: TGTGCCAGCAGAAATACCGAAAGCCAGGGTAGCACAGATACGCAGTATTTT; CDR3aa: CASRNTESQGSTDTQYF
v_gene: TRBV4-1; abundance: .; j_gene: TRBJ2-3; d_gene: .; CDR3nt: TGCGCCAGCAGCCGGGGACTTACCTCTAGCACAGATACGCAGTATTTT; CDR3aa: CASSRGLTSSTDTQYF
v_gene: TRBV4-3; abundance: .; j_gene: TRBJ2-7; d_gene: .; CDR3nt: TGCGCCAGCAGCCCCGACAGGAGTTTGCACGGGCAGTACTTC; CDR3aa: CASSPDRSLHGQYF
v_gene: TRBV29-1; abundance: .; j_gene: TRBJ2-1; d_gene: TRBD2; CDR3nt: TGCAGCGTTGAAAGTCCGGGGGGGCCTCAGGGTGAGCAGTTCTTC; CDR3aa: CSVESPGGPQGEQFF
v_gene: TRBV25-1; abundance: many; j_gene: TRBJ1-1; d_gene: .; CDR3nt: TGTGCCAGCAGTGGGACAGTGAACACTGAAGCTTTCTTT; CDR3aa: CASSGTVNTEAFF
v_gene: TRBV11-2; abundance: few; j_gene: TRBJ2-5; d_gene: TRBD2; CDR3nt: TGTGCCAGCAGCTCCCTAGGGGACTATAAAGAGACCCAGTACTTC; CDR3aa: CASSSLGDYKETQYF
v_gene: TRBV7-7; abundance: .; j_gene: TRBJ2-5; d_gene: TRBD1; CDR3nt: TGTGCTAGCAGCTCCGACAGGGGTTGGGGAGAGACCCAGTACTTC; CDR3aa: CASSSDRGWGETQYF
v_gene: TRBV7-9; abundance: many; j_gene: TRBJ2-7; d_gene: TRBD1; CDR3nt: TGTGCCAGCAGCGTAGGACAGGGAGGAACCTACGAGCAGTACTTC; CDR3aa: CASSVGQGGTYEQYF
v_gene: TRBV28; abundance: few; j_gene: TRBJ2-3; d_gene: TRBD1; CDR3nt: TGTGCCAGCAGGAATAACCGGGACAGGGGGTTATTGCCGTCCACAGATACGCAGTATTTT; CDR3aa: CASRNNRDRGLLPSTDTQYF
v_gene: TRBV18; abundance: .; j_gene: TRBJ2-1; d_gene: .; CDR3nt: TGTGCCAGCTCGCGGAGGGACAGCGACTCCTACAATGAGCAGTTCTTC; CDR3aa: CASSRRDSDSYNEQFF
v_gene: TRBV5-1; abundance: .; j_gene: TRBJ1-1; d_gene: TRBD1; CDR3nt: TGCGCCAGCAGCTTGGCGGTAGGACAGGGGGCATTCGCTTTCTTT; CDR3aa: CASSLAVGQGAFAFF
v_gene: TRBV28; abundance: .; j_gene: TRBJ2-1; d_gene: .; CDR3nt: TGTGCCAGCAGTTTAGTGGCAGGACCATACAATGAGCAGTTCTTC; CDR3aa: CASSLVAGPYNEQFF
v_gene: TRBV4-2; abundance: few; j_gene: TRBJ1-1; d_gene: .; CDR3nt: TGTGCCAGCAGCCAAGATAGGGCACAATTAGGAGCTTTCTTT; CDR3aa: CASSQDRAQLGAFF
v_gene: TRBV12-3/TRBV12-4; abundance: .; j_gene: TRBJ1-5; d_gene: .; CDR3nt: TGTGCCAGCAGTTTAAGTTACCCCGGGGGGAATCAGCCCCAGCATTTT; CDR3aa: CASSLSYPGGNQPQHF
v_gene: TRBV6-6; abundance: .; j_gene: TRBJ2-1; d_gene: TRBD2; CDR3nt: TGTGCCAGCAGTTCCGCCGGGGGGGCATTCTACAATGAGCAGTTCTTC; CDR3aa: CASSSAGGAFYNEQFF
v_gene: TRBV27; abundance: .; j_gene: TRBJ2-7; d_gene: .; CDR3nt: TGTGCCAGCAGTTTAGAGCAGGGGAACTCCTACGAGCAGTACTTC; CDR3aa: CASSLEQGNSYEQYF